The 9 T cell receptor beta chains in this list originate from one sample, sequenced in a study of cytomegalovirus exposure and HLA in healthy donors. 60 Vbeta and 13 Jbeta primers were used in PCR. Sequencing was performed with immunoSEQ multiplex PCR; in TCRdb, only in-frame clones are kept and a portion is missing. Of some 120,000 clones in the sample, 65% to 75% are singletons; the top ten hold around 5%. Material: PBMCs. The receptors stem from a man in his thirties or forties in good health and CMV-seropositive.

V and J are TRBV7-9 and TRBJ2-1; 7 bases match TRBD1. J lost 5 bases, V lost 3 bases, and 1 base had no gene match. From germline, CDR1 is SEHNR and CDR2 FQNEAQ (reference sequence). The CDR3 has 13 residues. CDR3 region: CASSLGQHNEQFF. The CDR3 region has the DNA TGTGCCAGCAGCTTGGGACAGCACAATGAGCAGTTCTTC.

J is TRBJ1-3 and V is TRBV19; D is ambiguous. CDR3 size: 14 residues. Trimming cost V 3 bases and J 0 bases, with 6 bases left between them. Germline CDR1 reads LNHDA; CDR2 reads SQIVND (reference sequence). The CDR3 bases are TGTGCCAGTAGTATCACAGACTCTGGAAACACCATATATTTT. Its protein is CASSITDSGNTIYF.

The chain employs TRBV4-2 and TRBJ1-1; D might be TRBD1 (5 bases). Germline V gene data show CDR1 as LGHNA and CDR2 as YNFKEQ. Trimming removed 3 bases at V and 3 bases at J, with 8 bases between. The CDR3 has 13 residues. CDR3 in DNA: TGTGCCAGCAGCCAGTCCAGGGACACTGAAGCTTTCTTT. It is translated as CASSQSRDTEAFF.

CDR3 region: CASSLGTSGLETQYF. CDR3 bases: TGTGCCAGCAGCTTGGGGACTAGCGGACTTGAGACCCAGTACTTC. The chain carries TRBV5-6 and TRBJ2-5; TRBD2 matches at 10 bases. From germline, CDR1 is SGHDT and CDR2 YYEEEE. The CDR3 consists of 15 residues. V shed 0 bases and J 5 bases; nucleotides not matched to a gene: 4.

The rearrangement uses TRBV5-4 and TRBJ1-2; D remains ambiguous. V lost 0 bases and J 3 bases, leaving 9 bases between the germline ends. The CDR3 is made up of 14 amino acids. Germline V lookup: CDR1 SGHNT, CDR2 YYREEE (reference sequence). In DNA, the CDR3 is TGTGCCAGCAGCTTGGAGCTGGGCTACTATGGCTACACCTTC. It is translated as CASSLELGYYGYTF.

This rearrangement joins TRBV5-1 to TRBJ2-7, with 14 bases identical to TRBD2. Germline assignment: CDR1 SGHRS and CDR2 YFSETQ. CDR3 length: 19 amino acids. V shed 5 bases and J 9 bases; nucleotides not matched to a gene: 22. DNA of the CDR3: TGCGCCAGCAGTCGCTCTGCCGGGACTAGCGGGGGAGACAGTTTCGGGCAGTACTTC. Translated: CASSRSAGTSGGDSFGQYF.

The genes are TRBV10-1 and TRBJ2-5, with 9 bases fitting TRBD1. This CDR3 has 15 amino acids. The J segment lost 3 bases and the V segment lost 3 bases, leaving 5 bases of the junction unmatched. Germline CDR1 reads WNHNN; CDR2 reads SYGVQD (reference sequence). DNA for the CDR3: TGCGCCAGCAGTGACCCGAGGACAGGGGAAGAGACCCAGTACTTC. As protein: CASSDPRTGEETQYF.

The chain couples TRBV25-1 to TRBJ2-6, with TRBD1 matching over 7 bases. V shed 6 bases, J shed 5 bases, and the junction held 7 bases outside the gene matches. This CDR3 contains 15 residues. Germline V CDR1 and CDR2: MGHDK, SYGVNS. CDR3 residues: CASSRDSARANVLTF. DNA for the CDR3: TGTGCCAGCAGCCGGGACAGCGCCCGGGCCAACGTCCTGACTTTC.

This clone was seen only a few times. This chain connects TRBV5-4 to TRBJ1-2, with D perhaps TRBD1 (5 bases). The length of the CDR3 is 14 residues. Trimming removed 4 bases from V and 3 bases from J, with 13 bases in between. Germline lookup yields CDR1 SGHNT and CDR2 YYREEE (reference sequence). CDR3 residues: CASSMGRGYYGYTF. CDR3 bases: TGTGCCAGCAGCATGGGACGGGGGTACTATGGCTACACCTTC.